Listed below are T cell receptor beta chains from one sample, sequenced in a study of blood T cell repertoires in COVID-19. The protocol was immunoSEQ multiplex PCR, while the TCRdb copy is restricted to in-frame clones and leaves out a portion. Of 150,000 to 200,000 clones detected, under 90% appear once; the ten largest clones hold roughly 19%. Sequencing was done on a sample of peripheral blood. The receptors shown here come from an elderly woman with acute or convalescent COVID-19. Each CDR3 is given with its conserved first and last residue. D genes are given only for firm matches. The size of a clone is reported for some rows only, either as once, few or many, or as a class for expanded clones.

d_call,j_call,clone_size,v_call,cdr3_aa,cdr3_nt
NA,TRBJ1-3,NA,TRBV5-4,CASSLGPRVVGNTIYF,TGTGCCAGCAGCTTGGGTCCCCGCGTGGTAGGAAACACCATATATTTT
NA,TRBJ2-1,NA,TRBV4-3,CASSQEIWGQSLGEQFF,TGCGCCAGCAGCCAAGAGATTTGGGGACAAAGCTTGGGTGAGCAGTTCTTC
TRBD1,TRBJ1-4,NA,TRBV2,CASSRGTGGRKLFF,TGTGCCAGTTCGAGGGGGACAGGGGGCAGAAAACTGTTTTTT
NA,TRBJ1-5,NA,TRBV10-3,CATGALNQPQHF,TGTGCCACTGGGGCCCTAAATCAGCCCCAGCATTTT
NA,TRBJ1-4,NA,TRBV7-9,CASSDDKLMKKLFF,TGTGCCAGCAGCGATGACAAGCTAATGAAAAAACTGTTTTTT
TRBD1,TRBJ1-4,NA,TRBV6-5,CASRGQTNEKLFF,TGTGCCAGCAGGGGACAGACGAATGAAAAACTGTTTTTT
TRBD2,TRBJ2-1,NA,TRBV11-3,CASSLSSLAGGISNEQFF,TGTGCCAGCAGCTTATCGTCCCTAGCGGGAGGAATTTCCAATGAGCAGTTCTTC
TRBD1,TRBJ2-1,NA,TRBV9,CASSATGFYEQFF,TGTGCCAGCAGCGCGACAGGGTTCTATGAGCAGTTCTTC
TRBD1,TRBJ1-2,NA,TRBV6-5,CASSLNVRQGSGYTF,TGTGCCAGCAGTTTGAACGTTCGACAGGGGAGCGGCTACACCTTC
TRBD2,TRBJ2-7,NA,TRBV6-5,CASSYSSGGRYEQYF,TGTGCCAGCAGTTACTCTAGCGGGGGGCGATACGAGCAGTACTTC
TRBD2,TRBJ2-7,NA,TRBV27,CASRLTSRPYEQYF,TGTGCCAGCAGATTGACTAGCAGACCCTACGAGCAGTACTTC
NA,TRBJ2-7,NA,TRBV7-4,CASSLSTSEQYF,TGTGCCAGCAGCCTTTCAACGAGCGAGCAGTACTTC
NA,TRBJ1-4,NA,TRBV27,CASSSKLWEKLFF,TGTGCCAGCAGTTCGAAACTCTGGGAAAAACTGTTTTTT
TRBD2,TRBJ2-1,few,TRBV19,CASRIGTSDYNEQFF,TGTGCCAGTAGGATCGGGACTAGCGATTACAATGAGCAGTTCTTC
TRBD2,TRBJ2-2,NA,TRBV7-9,CASSRSLAGVGNTGELFF,TGTGCCAGCAGCCGGTCTTTGGCGGGAGTTGGCAACACCGGGGAGCTGTTTTTT
NA,TRBJ1-6,NA,TRBV10-1,CASSGQNNSPLHF,TGCGCCAGCAGTGGACAGAATAATTCACCCCTCCACTTT
TRBD2,TRBJ2-7,NA,TRBV11-3,CASSETSGSYEQYF,TGTGCCAGCAGCGAGACTAGCGGGAGTTACGAGCAGTACTTC
NA,TRBJ1-6,NA,TRBV29-1,CSVGAGGNSPLHF,TGCAGCGTTGGGGCAGGAGGTAATTCACCCCTCCACTTT
NA,TRBJ2-5,NA,TRBV5-5,CASSLASQETQYF,TGTGCCAGCAGCTTGGCCAGCCAAGAGACCCAGTACTTC
NA,TRBJ1-2,NA,TRBV12-3/TRBV12-4,CASRAAGYGYTF,TGTGCCAGCAGGGCCGCAGGGTACGGCTACACCTTC
NA,TRBJ1-3,NA,TRBV3-1/TRBV3-2,CASSQERLRRGLFGNTIYF,TGTGCCAGCAGCCAAGAGAGGCTACGCAGGGGTCTTTTTGGAAACACCATATATTTT
TRBD2,TRBJ2-2,NA,TRBV5-1,CASRSGSSGELFF,TGCGCCAGCAGGAGCGGGAGTTCCGGGGAGCTGTTTTTT
TRBD2,TRBJ2-3,once,TRBV28,CASSLIQRDKDTQYF,TGTGCCAGCAGTCTTATACAGCGGGATAAAGATACGCAGTATTTT
NA,TRBJ2-3,NA,TRBV9,CASSVAVWDTQYF,TGTGCCAGCAGCGTAGCGGTTTGGGATACGCAGTATTTT
TRBD2,TRBJ2-5,NA,TRBV5-1,CASSPGGRLADLKGETQYF,TGCGCCAGCAGCCCGGGGGGGCGACTAGCGGATCTAAAGGGAGAGACCCAGTACTTC
NA,TRBJ1-5,NA,TRBV6-2/TRBV6-3,CASSSPWTLGRFSNQPQHF,TGTGCCAGCAGTTCCCCCTGGACTCTAGGGAGGTTCAGCAATCAGCCCCAGCATTTT
NA,TRBJ1-2,NA,TRBV19,CASSTPSRGGPTGGYTF,TGTGCCAGTAGTACCCCGTCGCGGGGGGGGCCCACCGGTGGCTACACCTTC
NA,TRBJ1-2,NA,TRBV27,CASSLGQGYGYTF,TGTGCCAGCAGTTTAGGGCAGGGCTATGGCTACACCTTC
NA,TRBJ2-3,few,TRBV18,CASSQRGGGTDTQYF,TGTGCCAGCTCACAGCGAGGGGGGGGCACAGATACGCAGTATTTT
NA,TRBJ2-1,NA,TRBV21-1,CASSNYLKGILEYNEQFF,TGTGCCAGCAGCAACTATCTAAAGGGGATCCTAGAATACAATGAGCAGTTCTTC
NA,TRBJ2-5,once,TRBV7-2,CASSLVPAGRSETQYF,TGTGCCAGCAGCTTAGTTCCCGCGGGGAGGTCAGAGACCCAGTACTTC
TRBD1,TRBJ1-2,NA,TRBV7-2,CASSWGDRAGYGYTF,TGTGCCAGCAGCTGGGGAGACAGGGCAGGCTATGGCTACACCTTC
TRBD1,TRBJ1-1,NA,TRBV7-2,CASSQGVNTEAFF,TGTGCCAGCAGCCAGGGGGTGAACACTGAAGCTTTCTTT
NA,TRBJ1-2,NA,TRBV20-1,CSASVATGYGYTF,TGCAGTGCTAGTGTAGCGACGGGTTATGGCTACACCTTC
TRBD1,TRBJ2-7,NA,TRBV10-1,CASSESFGTGEAEQYF,TGCGCCAGCAGTGAGTCGTTCGGGACAGGGGAGGCCGAGCAGTACTTC
NA,TRBJ1-4,NA,TRBV20-1,CSASGGLNEKLFF,TGCAGTGCTAGTGGGGGACTTAATGAAAAACTGTTTTTT
NA,TRBJ2-7,few,TRBV2,CASSENTGSSYEQYF,TGTGCCAGCAGTGAAAACACGGGAAGCTCCTACGAGCAGTACTTC
NA,TRBJ2-7,once,TRBV2,CASSPFRGSYEQYF,TGTGCCAGCAGTCCTTTTAGGGGGTCCTACGAGCAGTACTTC
NA,TRBJ2-3,NA,TRBV19,CASSYRRTDTQYF,TGTGCCAGTAGTTACAGAAGGACAGATACGCAGTATTTT
TRBD1,TRBJ1-1,NA,TRBV7-8,CASRYGTGMNTEAFF,TGTGCCAGCAGATACGGGACAGGCATGAACACTGAAGCTTTCTTT
NA,TRBJ2-2,NA,TRBV19,CASTKGGSGSANTGELFF,TGTGCCAGTACTAAAGGTGGTTCGGGTTCCGCGAACACCGGGGAGCTGTTTTTT
NA,TRBJ1-1,NA,TRBV5-4,CASSLELNTEAFF,TGTGCCAGCAGCTTGGAGCTGAACACTGAAGCTTTCTTT
NA,TRBJ1-1,NA,TRBV6-5,CASSYSGGYTEAFF,TGTGCCAGCAGTTACTCGGGGGGATACACTGAAGCTTTCTTT
TRBD1,TRBJ2-1,NA,TRBV5-5,CASSFTTGGYNEQFF,TGTGCCAGCAGCTTTACGACAGGGGGCTACAATGAGCAGTTCTTC
NA,TRBJ2-1,NA,TRBV5-8,CASSLGLTGNNEQFF,TGTGCCAGCAGCCTGGGACTGACAGGGAACAATGAGCAGTTCTTC
NA,TRBJ2-7,NA,TRBV5-1,CASSLGSGPPYEQYF,TGCGCCAGCAGCTTGGGAAGCGGGCCTCCCTACGAGCAGTACTTC